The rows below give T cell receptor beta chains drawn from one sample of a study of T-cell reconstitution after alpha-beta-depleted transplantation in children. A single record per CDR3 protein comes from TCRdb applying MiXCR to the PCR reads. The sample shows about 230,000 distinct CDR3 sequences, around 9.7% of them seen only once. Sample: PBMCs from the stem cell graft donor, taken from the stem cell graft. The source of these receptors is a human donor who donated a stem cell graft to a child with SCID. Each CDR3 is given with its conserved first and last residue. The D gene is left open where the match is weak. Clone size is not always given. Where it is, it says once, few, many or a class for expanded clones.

CDR3 DNA: TGTGCCAGCAAGACTAGCCTCATTACCTACGAGCAGTACTTC
CDR3 protein: CASKTSLITYEQYF
J gene: TRBJ2-7
V gene: TRBV5-5
D gene: TRBD2
clone size: many

CDR3 DNA: TGTGCCACCGGGACAGGGGGCGTCAATCAGGCCCAGCATTTT
CDR3 protein: CATGTGGVNQAQHF
J gene: TRBJ1-5
V gene: TRBV15
D gene: TRBD1
clone size: many

CDR3 DNA: TGCAGTGCTTCTGCATCGACAGGGGCGGGGGGCTACACCTTC
CDR3 protein: CSASASTGAGGYTF
J gene: TRBJ1-2
V gene: TRBV20-1
D gene: TRBD1
clone size: many

CDR3 DNA: TGTGCCAGCAGCTCCTTCGGACTAGCGGGGGGGAAGCATGAGCAGTTCTTC
CDR3 protein: CASSSFGLAGGKHEQFF
J gene: TRBJ2-1
V gene: TRBV7-8
D gene: TRBD2
clone size: NA

CDR3 DNA: TGTGCCAGCAGCTTATTAGGGACAGGGAGAAGAGGAAATCAGCCCCAGCATTTT
CDR3 protein: CASSLLGTGRRGNQPQHF
J gene: TRBJ1-5
V gene: TRBV7-8
D gene: TRBD1
clone size: many

CDR3 DNA: TGCAGTGCTAGTGGCAGGGGAGTCGAGCAGTACTTC
CDR3 protein: CSASGRGVEQYF
J gene: TRBJ2-7
V gene: TRBV20-1
D gene: NA
clone size: many

CDR3 DNA: TGTGCCAGCAGATTACAGGGGACCTACGAGCAGTACTTC
CDR3 protein: CASRLQGTYEQYF
J gene: TRBJ2-7
V gene: TRBV7-2
D gene: TRBD1
clone size: many

CDR3 DNA: TGTGCCAGCAGCTTATCCAGGGTGGCCGGGGAGCTGTTTTTT
CDR3 protein: CASSLSRVAGELFF
J gene: TRBJ2-2
V gene: TRBV7-2
D gene: NA
clone size: many

CDR3 DNA: TGCAGTGCTAAAGTCCCTAGCGGGGGGGCCTACAATGAGCAGTTCTTC
CDR3 protein: CSAKVPSGGAYNEQFF
J gene: TRBJ2-1
V gene: TRBV20-1
D gene: TRBD2
clone size: few

CDR3 DNA: TGCAGTGCTAGAGTTTGGGCGGCTAGGGACTATGGCTACACCTTC
CDR3 protein: CSARVWAARDYGYTF
J gene: TRBJ1-2
V gene: TRBV20-1
D gene: NA
clone size: many

CDR3 DNA: TGTGCCAGCAGCTTATTAGGTTATACGCAGTATTTT
CDR3 protein: CASSLLGYTQYF
J gene: TRBJ2-3
V gene: TRBV5-5
D gene: NA
clone size: many

CDR3 DNA: TGCGCCAGCAGCCCCACCGGACTGAATTCACCCCTCCACTTT
CDR3 protein: CASSPTGLNSPLHF
J gene: TRBJ1-6
V gene: TRBV5-1
D gene: NA
clone size: many

CDR3 DNA: TGCAGTGCTAGAGACGGGGTCGGCTATGGCTACACCTTC
CDR3 protein: CSARDGVGYGYTF
J gene: TRBJ1-2
V gene: TRBV20-1
D gene: NA
clone size: many

CDR3 DNA: TGTGCCAGCAGCCCTAGGACTAGCCGGGAGACCCAGTACTTC
CDR3 protein: CASSPRTSRETQYF
J gene: TRBJ2-5
V gene: TRBV7-8
D gene: TRBD2
clone size: many

CDR3 DNA: TGCGCCAGCCAACGGGGACAGGACACAGATACGCAGTATTTT
CDR3 protein: CASQRGQDTDTQYF
J gene: TRBJ2-3
V gene: TRBV5-1
D gene: TRBD1
clone size: many

CDR3 DNA: TGCGCCAGCAGCTTGGTCTTTACCAGTAATAATTCACCCCTCCACTTT
CDR3 protein: CASSLVFTSNNSPLHF
J gene: TRBJ1-6
V gene: TRBV5-1
D gene: NA
clone size: many

CDR3 DNA: TGCAGTGCTAGAGCCCTTACTAGCGGGGGGGGTAATGAGCAGTTCTTC
CDR3 protein: CSARALTSGGGNEQFF
J gene: TRBJ2-1
V gene: TRBV20-1
D gene: TRBD2
clone size: many

CDR3 DNA: TGTGCCACCTTCCGGGGGTTCACAGATACGCAGTATTTT
CDR3 protein: CATFRGFTDTQYF
J gene: TRBJ2-3
V gene: TRBV6-1
D gene: NA
clone size: many

CDR3 DNA: TGCAGTGCTAGAGCCCCCGCGGAGAGGAACGAGCAGTACTTC
CDR3 protein: CSARAPAERNEQYF
J gene: TRBJ2-7
V gene: TRBV20-1
D gene: NA
clone size: many

CDR3 DNA: TGCAGTGCTAGGATCCTTAGCGGGGGGCCCACAGATACGCAGTATTTT
CDR3 protein: CSARILSGGPTDTQYF
J gene: TRBJ2-3
V gene: TRBV20-1
D gene: TRBD2
clone size: NA

CDR3 DNA: TGTGCCATGAGCTTGCGCAAAGACACAGATACGCAGTATTTT
CDR3 protein: CAMSLRKDTDTQYF
J gene: TRBJ2-3
V gene: TRBV12-1
D gene: NA
clone size: NA

CDR3 DNA: TGTGCCAGCAGCTTGCTAGGGAGAGACGAGCAGTACTTC
CDR3 protein: CASSLLGRDEQYF
J gene: TRBJ2-7
V gene: TRBV7-3
D gene: NA
clone size: NA

CDR3 DNA: TGTGCCAGCAGTTTGGCACCTGCGAGCGGCGATGGCTACACCTTC
CDR3 protein: CASSLAPASGDGYTF
J gene: TRBJ1-2
V gene: TRBV12-3/TRBV12-4
D gene: NA
clone size: many

CDR3 DNA: TGCAGTGCTAGAGAAGTTGGTCCGTCAATGAACACTGAAGCTTTCTTT
CDR3 protein: CSAREVGPSMNTEAFF
J gene: TRBJ1-1
V gene: TRBV20-1
D gene: NA
clone size: many

CDR3 DNA: TGTGCCAGCAGGGCAGCGAGCACAGATACGCAGTATTTT
CDR3 protein: CASRAASTDTQYF
J gene: TRBJ2-3
V gene: TRBV7-2
D gene: NA
clone size: many

CDR3 DNA: TGTGCCAGCAGTTTAGCGGGGGTGATTGAAGCTTTCTTT
CDR3 protein: CASSLAGVIEAFF
J gene: TRBJ1-1
V gene: TRBV12-3/TRBV12-4
D gene: NA
clone size: many

CDR3 DNA: TGCGCCAGCAGCTTTACAGGTGTGGGGGATACGCAGTATTTT
CDR3 protein: CASSFTGVGDTQYF
J gene: TRBJ2-3
V gene: TRBV5-1
D gene: NA
clone size: many

CDR3 DNA: TGTGCCAGCAGGGAGGGGACACGCTCTGGAAACACCATATATTTT
CDR3 protein: CASREGTRSGNTIYF
J gene: TRBJ1-3
V gene: TRBV2
D gene: NA
clone size: many

CDR3 DNA: TGTGGGTCCGGATCGGCAGCACAAGAGACCCAGTACTTC
CDR3 protein: CGSGSAAQETQYF
J gene: TRBJ2-5
V gene: TRBV28
D gene: NA
clone size: many

CDR3 DNA: TGCAGTGCTAGTGCAGGCCCGGATGGCTACACCTTC
CDR3 protein: CSASAGPDGYTF
J gene: TRBJ1-2
V gene: TRBV20-1
D gene: NA
clone size: many

CDR3 DNA: TGTGCCAGCAGCCCCCCTAACGGGGAGCTGTTTTTT
CDR3 protein: CASSPPNGELFF
J gene: TRBJ2-2
V gene: TRBV7-9
D gene: NA
clone size: many

CDR3 DNA: TGTGCCAGCAGCCACGACAGGGGTCGGCAGCCCCAGCATTTT
CDR3 protein: CASSHDRGRQPQHF
J gene: TRBJ1-5
V gene: TRBV28
D gene: TRBD1
clone size: many

CDR3 DNA: TGTGCCAGCAGCCTGTCGGGGGGTAGCAATCAGCCCCAGCATTTT
CDR3 protein: CASSLSGGSNQPQHF
J gene: TRBJ1-5
V gene: TRBV7-2
D gene: NA
clone size: many

CDR3 DNA: TGTGCCAGCAGTTTAAATCCACCGGGACAGGGGTACGAGCAGTACTTC
CDR3 protein: CASSLNPPGQGYEQYF
J gene: TRBJ2-7
V gene: TRBV6-2/TRBV6-3
D gene: TRBD1
clone size: many

CDR3 DNA: TGTGCCAGCAGTGTCGACCCCTATTCAGCGGCTAATGAAAAACTGTTTTTT
CDR3 protein: CASSVDPYSAANEKLFF
J gene: TRBJ1-4
V gene: TRBV27
D gene: NA
clone size: many

CDR3 DNA: TGTGCCAGCGGGGCTGCTTTCCACCCACTCCTTGAAGCTTTCTTT
CDR3 protein: CASGAAFHPLLEAFF
J gene: TRBJ1-1
V gene: TRBV5-8
D gene: NA
clone size: NA

CDR3 DNA: TGTGCCAGCAGTGCGCAGGTGACAGGCTCTCATTCACCCCTCCACTTT
CDR3 protein: CASSAQVTGSHSPLHF
J gene: TRBJ1-6
V gene: TRBV25-1
D gene: NA
clone size: many

CDR3 DNA: TGTGCCACCAGCAGAGGAGGGGTAGGTCAGCCCCAGCATTTT
CDR3 protein: CATSRGGVGQPQHF
J gene: TRBJ1-5
V gene: TRBV15
D gene: NA
clone size: few

CDR3 DNA: TGCGCCAGCAGCAGGGGGACAGGGACCTACGAGCAGTACTTC
CDR3 protein: CASSRGTGTYEQYF
J gene: TRBJ2-7
V gene: TRBV5-1
D gene: TRBD1
clone size: few

CDR3 DNA: TGCAGTGCAGGTCCAGCGACCGTGTTGGATACGCAGTATTTT
CDR3 protein: CSAGPATVLDTQYF
J gene: TRBJ2-3
V gene: TRBV20-1
D gene: NA
clone size: many

CDR3 DNA: TGTGCCTGGAGTCCGGTGGGGGGATCAAAAGAGACCCAGTACTTC
CDR3 protein: CAWSPVGGSKETQYF
J gene: TRBJ2-5
V gene: TRBV30
D gene: NA
clone size: NA

CDR3 DNA: TGTGCCAGCAGCTTTGGCGGGGGCATTCAGGAGCAGTACTTC
CDR3 protein: CASSFGGGIQEQYF
J gene: TRBJ2-7
V gene: TRBV7-2
D gene: NA
clone size: many

CDR3 DNA: TGTGCCAGCACCCTGGAAAGGGGGCGAAGCGGGGAGCTGTTTTTT
CDR3 protein: CASTLERGRSGELFF
J gene: TRBJ2-2
V gene: TRBV2
D gene: TRBD1
clone size: many

CDR3 DNA: TGCAGTGCTCGGGACGACAGGGGTATTCCCAATGAGCAGTTCTTC
CDR3 protein: CSARDDRGIPNEQFF
J gene: TRBJ2-1
V gene: TRBV20-1
D gene: TRBD1
clone size: many

CDR3 DNA: TGTGCCAGTAGTATGGTGCGGGGGAGAAACAATGAGCAGTTCTTC
CDR3 protein: CASSMVRGRNNEQFF
J gene: TRBJ2-1
V gene: TRBV19
D gene: TRBD2
clone size: NA

CDR3 DNA: TGTGCCACTTCGCGTCCTGACCGAGGGAATTCACCCCTCCACTTT
CDR3 protein: CATSRPDRGNSPLHF
J gene: TRBJ1-6
V gene: TRBV12-3/TRBV12-4
D gene: NA
clone size: many

CDR3 DNA: TGCGCCAGCAGCTTGGCTCTACGTGGTAAGGGGGCCATGAACACTGAAGCTTTCTTT
CDR3 protein: CASSLALRGKGAMNTEAFF
J gene: TRBJ1-1
V gene: TRBV5-1
D gene: TRBD1
clone size: many

CDR3 DNA: TGCAGTGCTAGACAGGTTCCGCAGTATTTT
CDR3 protein: CSARQVPQYF
J gene: TRBJ2-3
V gene: TRBV20-1
D gene: NA
clone size: many

CDR3 DNA: TGTGCCAGCAGCTTAGGAGGGGCGGGTTATGGCTACACCTTC
CDR3 protein: CASSLGGAGYGYTF
J gene: TRBJ1-2
V gene: TRBV7-2
D gene: NA
clone size: many